These T cell receptor beta chains were read from a single sample in a study of T cell repertoires in cytomegalovirus infection. Their antigens are not known. TCRdb ran MiXCR on the reads and lists one entry per CDR3 protein. The sample carries around 750,000 distinct CDR3 sequences, approximately 30% recorded once. The sequencing here drew on cultured CD8+ T cells from PBMCs, taken from culture after CMV antigen stimulation. The source of these receptors is a human donor in good health (CMV status not recorded). Some clones in this sample may be carry-over from other donors' samples. CDR3s include the opening cysteine and the closing phenylalanine or tryptophan. A D gene is named only where the DNA matches it firmly. Clone sizes are given selectively: once, few, many, or a class where the clone is expanded.

J	D	V	size	DNA	CDR3
TRBJ2-3	.	TRBV4-1	.	TGCGCCAGCAGCCAAGTGACAGCTAGCACAGATACGCAGTATTTT	CASSQVTASTDTQYF
TRBJ2-5	.	TRBV9	few	TGTGCCAGCAGCTTGGGGCCAGGCCGAGGAGAGACCCAGTACTTC	CASSLGPGRGETQYF
TRBJ1-1	.	TRBV19	.	TGTGCCAGTAGTTACTTAGGGGATGAAGCTTTCTTT	CASSYLGDEAFF
TRBJ1-1	.	TRBV29-1	.	TGCAGCGTTGAGATCCCAAACACTGAAGCTTTCTTT	CSVEIPNTEAFF
TRBJ2-1	.	TRBV4-1	.	TGCGCCAGCAGCCAAGAACACGCCTACTCATCCGTTGAGCAGTTCTTC	CASSQEHAYSSVEQFF
TRBJ2-5	.	TRBV5-4	.	TGTGCCAGCACCTGGGGGGGACAGGCGGACCAAGAGACCCAGTACTTC	CASTWGGQADQETQYF
TRBJ1-1	.	TRBV20-1	few	TGCAGTGCCCCGGACAGATTGAACACTGAAGCTTTCTTT	CSAPDRLNTEAFF
TRBJ1-2	TRBD1	TRBV12-3/TRBV12-4	.	TGTGCCAGCAGCCCGACAGGGCCTAACTATGGCTACACCTTC	CASSPTGPNYGYTF
TRBJ1-2	.	TRBV10-3	.	TGTGCCATCAGGGACGGCCTCCAGTATGGCTACACCTTC	CAIRDGLQYGYTF
TRBJ1-1	.	TRBV19	.	TGTGCCAGTAGTATAGAGGGGCAGGGAACAGACACTGAAGCTTTCTTT	CASSIEGQGTDTEAFF